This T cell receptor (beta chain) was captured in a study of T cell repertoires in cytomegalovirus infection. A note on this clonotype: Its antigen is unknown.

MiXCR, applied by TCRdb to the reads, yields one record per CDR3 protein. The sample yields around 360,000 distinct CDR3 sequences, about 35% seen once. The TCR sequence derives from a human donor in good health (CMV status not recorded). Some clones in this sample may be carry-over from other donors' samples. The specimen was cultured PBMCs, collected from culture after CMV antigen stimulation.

CDR3 bases: TGTGCCAGCTTTTATGGCAGGGGGGCCGCTGAAGCTTTCTTT. Encoded protein: CASFYGRGAAEAFF. V gene TRBV2 combines with J gene TRBJ1-1, with 7 bases lining up with TRBD1. Germline loops: CDR1 SNHLY, CDR2 FYNNEI. The CDR3 extends over 14 amino acids. The V gene end was trimmed by 8 bases and the J gene end by 6 bases; junction bases not matched to a gene: 12.